A selection of T cell receptor beta chains follows, all from one sample in a study of type 1 regulatory T cells. TCRdb re-called the reads with MiXCR, one entry per CDR3 protein. Of fewer than 80,000 distinct CDR3 sequences listed, roughly 20% are singletons. These TCRs are of unknown antigen specificity. The sample was cultured type 1 regulatory T (Tr1) cells, either the whole culture or a sorted fraction (not recorded which). The receptors here all came from a human donor in good health. Both conserved end residues are part of each CDR3. Each record gives: V gene, J gene, D gene, clone size, CDR3 protein, CDR3 DNA. The D gene is left open where the match is weak. A clone size is listed for some rows: how often the clone was seen (once, few, many), or a class if it is expanded.

TRBV20-1	TRBJ2-7	TRBD2	NA	CSAPEGLAREQYF	TGCAGCGCCCCAGAGGGACTAGCACGGGAGCAGTACTTC
TRBV28	TRBJ2-7	NA	few	CASSLKFRPRSSYEQYF	TGTGCCAGCAGTTTAAAGTTTCGGCCCCGATCCTCCTACGAGCAGTACTTC
TRBV5-5	TRBJ1-6	TRBD1	NA	CASSQTRIGQGFSPLHF	TGTGCCAGCAGCCAAACCCGGATCGGACAGGGGTTTTCACCCCTCCACTTT
TRBV27	TRBJ2-5	NA	NA	CASSFTPDQKETQYF	TGTGCCAGCAGTTTCACCCCGGACCAGAAAGAGACCCAGTACTTC
TRBV6-6	TRBJ1-5	TRBD1	NA	CASWTGGDQPQHF	TGTGCCAGTTGGACAGGGGGCGATCAGCCCCAGCATTTT
TRBV9	TRBJ2-1	TRBD2	NA	CASSANSGRHNEQFF	TGTGCCAGCAGCGCAAATAGCGGGAGGCACAATGAGCAGTTCTTC
TRBV28	TRBJ2-3	NA	few	CASSLPSTDTQYF	TGTGCCAGCAGTTTACCTAGCACAGATACGCAGTATTTT
TRBV5-1	TRBJ2-3	TRBD2	NA	CASSWGGVGTDTQYF	TGCGCCAGCAGTTGGGGGGGAGTCGGCACAGATACGCAGTATTTT
TRBV20-1	TRBJ2-7	NA	NA	CSAEPGLNYEQYF	TGCAGTGCAGAGCCGGGACTGAACTACGAGCAGTACTTC
TRBV2	TRBJ2-5	NA	NA	CAGSVVGVKETQYF	TGTGCCGGCAGTGTGGTGGGAGTGAAGGAGACCCAGTACTTC
TRBV20-1	TRBJ2-7	TRBD2	once	CSASWASGVRYEQYF	TGCAGTGCTAGTTGGGCAAGCGGGGTTAGGTACGAGCAGTACTTC
TRBV7-9	TRBJ2-7	TRBD2	once	CASSTGLAGGRREQYF	TGTGCCAGCAGCACTGGACTAGCGGGAGGCCGGCGCGAGCAGTACTTC
TRBV3-1	TRBJ2-1	NA	NA	CASSQGISSYNEQFF	TGTGCCAGCAGCCAAGGTATAAGCTCCTACAATGAGCAGTTCTTC
TRBV6-2/TRBV6-3	TRBJ2-5	TRBD2	NA	CASSFIPGLAGELETQYF	TGTGCCAGCAGTTTCATACCGGGACTAGCGGGAGAGCTGGAGACCCAGTACTTC
TRBV5-1	TRBJ2-1	TRBD2	NA	CASSPLSRLAVSYNEQFF	TGCGCCAGCAGCCCCTTATCTAGGCTAGCGGTGTCCTACAATGAGCAGTTCTTC
TRBV30	TRBJ1-2	NA	few	CAWSLGGSNYGYTF	TGTGCCTGGAGTCTCGGAGGGTCTAACTATGGCTACACCTTC
TRBV5-1	TRBJ2-5	NA	NA	CASSFGQQETQYF	TGCGCCAGCAGCTTTGGACAGCAAGAGACCCAGTACTTC
TRBV6-6	TRBJ1-4	TRBD1	NA	CASKPGQKLEKLFF	TGTGCCAGCAAGCCGGGACAGAAGCTTGAAAAACTGTTTTTT
TRBV6-1	TRBJ2-3	TRBD2	NA	CASRSSGKDTQYF	TGTGCCAGCCGGTCTAGCGGGAAGGATACGCAGTATTTT
TRBV20-1	TRBJ2-1	TRBD2	NA	CSAPFTTSGSNEQFF	TGCAGTGCTCCCTTTACCACTAGCGGGAGCAATGAGCAGTTCTTC
TRBV7-8	TRBJ1-5	TRBD1	NA	CASSLAGGWSRPQHF	TGTGCCAGCAGCTTAGCAGGGGGCTGGAGTCGGCCCCAGCATTTT